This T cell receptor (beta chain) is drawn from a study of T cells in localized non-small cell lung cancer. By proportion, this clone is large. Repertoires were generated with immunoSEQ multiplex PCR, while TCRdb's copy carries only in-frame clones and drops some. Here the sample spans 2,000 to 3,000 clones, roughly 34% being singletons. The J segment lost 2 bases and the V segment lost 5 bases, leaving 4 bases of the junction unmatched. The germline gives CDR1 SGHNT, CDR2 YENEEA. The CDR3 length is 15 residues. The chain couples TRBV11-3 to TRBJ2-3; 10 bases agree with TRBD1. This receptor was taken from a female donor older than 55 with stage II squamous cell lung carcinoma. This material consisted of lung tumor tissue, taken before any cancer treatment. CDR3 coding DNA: TGTGCCAGCAGCGCGGGGACAGGGGTCACAGATACGCAGTATTTT. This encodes CASSAGTGVTDTQYF.